The 19 T cell receptor beta chains below were found in one sample sequenced in a study of blood T cell repertoires in COVID-19. Using immunoSEQ multiplex PCR, the repertoire was profiled, and TCRdb retains in-frame clones only, with some absent. The repertoire has approximately 150,000 clones, more than 80% of them found once; the top ten carry 13%. Sequencing was performed on peripheral blood. Source of these receptors: a man aged 18 to 35 with COVID-19, enrolled during active disease.

This rearrangement joins TRBV9 to TRBJ1-1, with D uncertain. CDR1 is SGDLS, CDR2 YYNGEE, per germline. V was pared by 3 bases and J by 5 bases, with 11 bases between. CDR3 length equals 13 residues. CDR3 bases: TGTGCCAGCAGCGAGGAGTTGGCTACTGAAGCTTTCTTT. Its protein is CASSEELATEAFF.

The sample holds one count of this clone. The chain uses TRBV7-3 and TRBJ2-1; TRBD2 matches 11 bases. The CDR3 runs 14 residues. Trimming at V came to 5 bases and at J to 9 bases, leaving 6 bases not matched to a gene. Germline loops: CDR1 SGHTA, CDR2 FQGTGA. CDR3 amino acids: CASSPGGTSGEQFF. In nucleotides, the CDR3 is TGTGCCAGCAGCCCCGGGGGGACTAGCGGTGAGCAGTTCTTC.

V is TRBV6-1 and J is TRBJ1-5; 8 positions match TRBD1. J gave up 2 bases and V 4 bases, and 13 bases lay outside the gene matches. The CDR3 totals 18 residues. CDR1 is MNHNS, CDR2 SASEGT, per germline. CDR3 loop: CASSADRASYMRNQPQHF. CDR3 DNA sequence: TGTGCCAGCAGTGCGGACAGGGCCTCGTATATGCGCAATCAGCCCCAGCATTTT.

Concerning this clone: The junction departs from germline at one end; a sequencing error may be responsible. The chain joins TRBV2 to TRBJ1-4, with a tentative D call TRBD1 (5 bases). Per germline, CDR1 SNHLY and CDR2 FYNNEI. The CDR3 length is 13 residues. The CDR3 reads CASSEQGNEKLLF. CDR3 nucleotides: TGTGCCAGCAGTGAACAGGGTAATGAAAAACTGCTTTTT.

In its sample, this clone was seen a few times. The V gene is TRBV5-1, the J gene TRBJ2-2, with 8 bases aligning to TRBD1. The CDR3 spans 14 residues. Germline V gene sequence: CDR1 SGHRS, CDR2 YFSETQ. The V segment lost 6 bases and the J segment 4 bases; nucleotides outside the gene matches: 5. The CDR3 sequence is CASTRDRRTGELFF. In nucleotides, the CDR3 is TGCGCCAGCACCCGGGACAGGCGCACCGGGGAGCTGTTTTTT.

The chain carries TRBV7-9 and TRBJ1-2; TRBD1 is a possible D gene (6 bases). The V end was cut by 1 base, the J end by 4 bases, with 10 bases between. CDR1 SEHNR and CDR2 FQNEAQ come from the germline V gene (reference sequence). The CDR3 length is 14 residues. The CDR3 protein is CASSLGGQTYGYTF. DNA of the CDR3: TGTGCCAGCAGCTTAGGTGGACAGACCTATGGCTACACCTTC.

The CDR3 DNA reads TGTGCCAGCAGTGTATACAGGGGCTACGAGCAGTACTTC. This codes for CASSVYRGYEQYF. V and J are TRBV12-3 or TRBV12-4 and TRBJ2-7; 7 nucleotides align to TRBD1. This CDR3 is built from 13 residues. Unmatched junction bases numbered 4, after V lost 5 bases and J lost 3 bases.

The genes are TRBV3-1 (or the pseudogene TRBV3-2) and TRBJ2-2, with D uncertain. There are 14 residues in the CDR3. The germline V and J ends were trimmed by 2 bases and 7 bases, with 11 bases remaining between them. CDR1 and CDR2 (germline): LGHDT, YNNKEL (reference sequence). The CDR3 is CASSQMRSSGELFF. The CDR3, as DNA: TGTGCCAGCAGCCAAATGAGGTCGAGCGGGGAGCTGTTTTTT.

The chain couples TRBV19 to TRBJ2-7, with 7 bases fitting TRBD2. This CDR3 is built from 15 residues. Germline values: CDR1 LNHDA, CDR2 SQIVND (reference sequence). V lost 5 bases and J lost 2; bases outside the gene matches: 9. This chain's CDR3 is CASSLERGSTYEQYF. CDR3 in DNA: TGTGCCAGTAGTCTCGAGCGGGGATCTACCTACGAGCAGTACTTC.

The V and J genes are TRBV2 and TRBJ1-1; a weak D match, TRBD1 (6 bases). The germline V and J ends were trimmed by 6 bases and 4 bases, with 15 bases remaining between them. The CDR3 loop spans 14 amino acids. Germline V gene lookup returns CDR1 SNHLY and CDR2 FYNNEI. The CDR3 DNA reads as TGTGCCAGCAGCGAACAGGGACTTGGCACTGAAGCTTTCTTT. This sequence encodes CASSEQGLGTEAFF. Variable domain in full (rest from reference TRBV2 and TRBJ1-1): EPEVTQTPSHQVTQMGQEVILRCVPISNHLYFYWYRQILGQKVEFLVSFYNNEISEKSEIFDDQFSVERPDGSNFTLKIRSTKLEDSAMYFCASSEQGLGTEAFFGQGTRLTVV.

The rearrangement links TRBV27 to TRBJ1-5; D possibly corresponds to TRBD1 (5 bases). Germline V gene sequence: CDR1 MNHEY, CDR2 SMNVEV (reference sequence). The CDR3 runs 12 residues. V gave up 4 bases and J gave up 8 bases, with 9 bases separating them. Here the CDR3 DNA reads TGTGCCAGCAGTTCGACAGAGGAGCCCCAGCATTTT. As protein: CASSSTEEPQHF.

The chain combines TRBV4-2 with TRBJ2-1, with TRBD2 matching over 7 bases. The germline V gene encodes CDR1 LGHNA and CDR2 YNFKEQ. This CDR3 is built from 14 residues. V trimming: 1 base; J trimming: 8 bases; junction bases outside the gene matches: 5. This CDR3 is CASSQASAGYEQFF. The CDR3 coding sequence is TGTGCCAGCAGCCAAGCTTCAGCGGGATATGAGCAGTTCTTC.

This chain links TRBV9 with TRBJ2-3, with TRBD2 as a possible D gene (6 bases). V dropped 0 bases and J dropped 4 bases, with 12 bases sitting between them. This CDR3 spans 15 amino acids. Looked up from germline, CDR1 is SGDLS and CDR2 is YYNGEE. In DNA form, the CDR3 reads TGTGCCAGCAGCGTAGCGGGGGTAGTCTCAGATACGCAGTATTTT. Translation: CASSVAGVVSDTQYF.

As to this clone: One end of the junction does not line up with germline, which may come from a read error. V and J are TRBV18 and TRBJ1-4; D may be TRBD1 (5 bases). The CDR3 loop spans 14 amino acids. Germline V gives CDR1 KGHSH, CDR2 LQKENI. The CDR3 region has the DNA TGTGCCAGCTCCCTCAGGGCCACTAATGAAAAACTGCTTTTT. Translating gives CASSLRATNEKLLF.

This chain connects TRBV7-2 to TRBJ2-3, with D uncertain. Per germline, CDR1 SGHTA and CDR2 FQGNSA. The CDR3 contains 13 residues. The V gene lost 3 bases and the J gene lost 5 bases, with 9 bases spanning the gap. CDR3 amino acids: CASSLSRVDTQYF. As DNA, the CDR3 is TGTGCCAGCAGCTTGTCTAGAGTAGATACGCAGTATTTT.

The chain couples TRBV28 to TRBJ1-2, with a weak D call TRBD1 (6 bases). Germline values: CDR1 MDHEN, CDR2 SYDVKM. Trimming took off 5 bases at V and 8 bases at J, with 12 bases between the two ends. This CDR3 spans 12 amino acids. The DNA for the CDR3 is TGTGCCAGCAGTGCTCAGGGGAACGGCTACACCTTC. Translation gives CASSAQGNGYTF.

The chain links TRBV27 to TRBJ2-5; 10 bases agree with TRBD1. Germline V gene lookup returns CDR1 MNHEY and CDR2 SMNVEV (reference sequence). J gave up 6 bases and V 6 bases, and 7 bases lay outside the gene matches. The CDR3 runs to 14 residues. DNA of the CDR3: TGTGCCAGCAGCCGGGGACAGGGGAAGAAGACCCAGTACTTC. Its translation: CASSRGQGKKTQYF.

CDR3 bases: TGCAGCGTACTGCCCGGGACTGAAAGCTATGGCTACACCTTC. Amino acids: CSVLPGTESYGYTF. This chain uses TRBV29-1 with TRBJ1-2; D is possibly TRBD1 (5 bases). Germline V gene lookup returns CDR1 SQVTM and CDR2 ANQGSEA. The length of the CDR3 is 14 residues. V was pared by 6 bases and J by 4 bases, with 18 bases between.

The J gene is TRBJ2-7, the V gene TRBV4-3; 7 nucleotides line up with TRBD1. Germline V gene sequence: CDR1 LGHNA, CDR2 YSLEER. There are 14 residues in the CDR3. The V segment lost 4 bases and the J segment 2 bases; nucleotides outside the gene matches: 5. Here the CDR3 DNA reads TGCGCCAGCAGCCCCCGACAGGGAACCTACGAGCAGTACTTC. Amino acids: CASSPRQGTYEQYF.